One sample yielded the 24 T cell receptor beta chains listed below, sequenced in a study of blood T cell repertoires in COVID-19. Sequencing was performed with immunoSEQ multiplex PCR; in TCRdb, only in-frame clones are kept and a portion is missing. The sample yields over 70,000 clones, over 70% seen once. The sequenced material came from peripheral blood. Receptors originate from a man of 80 years or more with acute or convalescent COVID-19.

The chain uses TRBV9 and TRBJ2-2; D may be TRBD2 (5 bases). The germline CDR1 and CDR2 sequences are SGDLS and YYNGEE. The length of the CDR3 is 15 residues. Trimming shortened V by 2 bases and J by 4 bases, and 12 bases separated the two germline ends. The CDR3: CASSVYGVGTGELFF. DNA for the CDR3: TGTGCCAGCAGCGTGTACGGGGTAGGCACCGGGGAGCTGTTTTTT.

The chain is built from TRBV3-1 (or the pseudogene TRBV3-2) and TRBJ2-1, with D unclear. Trimming removed 5 bases at V and 8 bases at J, with 10 bases between. The germline V gene has CDR1 LGHDT and CDR2 YNNKEL (reference sequence). This CDR3 is built from 12 residues. Here the CDR3 reads CASSMTEDEQFF. The CDR3 coding sequence is TGTGCCAGCAGCATGACTGAGGATGAGCAGTTCTTC.

A single count supports this clone. The V and J genes are TRBV15 and TRBJ1-1; D call uncertain. CDR1 is LNHNV, CDR2 YYDKDF, per germline (reference sequence). V lost 0 bases to trimming and J lost 4 bases, with 12 bases between them. The CDR3 contains 15 residues. In DNA form, the CDR3 reads TGTGCCACCAGCAGAGACCAGATGGCGGGCACTGAAGCTTTCTTT. Translation: CATSRDQMAGTEAFF.

This chain connects TRBV24-1 to TRBJ2-3; D is unclear. The germline CDR1 and CDR2 sequences are KGHDR and SFDVKD. The CDR3 extends over 13 amino acids. V shed 4 bases and J shed 0 bases, with 4 bases lying between them. In DNA form, the CDR3 reads TGTGCCACCAGTGAATCTAGCACAGATACGCAGTATTTT. Translating it yields CATSESSTDTQYF.

The J gene is TRBJ1-2, the V gene TRBV4-3, with 8 positions matching TRBD1. Per germline, CDR1 LGHNA and CDR2 YSLEER. The CDR3 covers 16 residues. V lost 6 bases, J lost 4 bases, and 13 bases stayed unmatched. The CDR3 here is CASSPGSSGGVYGYTF. The CDR3 nucleotides read TGCGCCAGCAGTCCGGGGTCTTCAGGGGGCGTCTATGGCTACACCTTC.

The V call is TRBV29-1, the J call TRBJ1-1; D is ambiguous. Trimming stripped 7 bases from V and 5 bases from J, with 11 bases between. This CDR3 comprises 11 residues. Germline assignment: CDR1 SQVTM and CDR2 ANQGSEA. The CDR3 DNA sequence: TGCAGCGGAACCAGAGGGACTGAAGCTTTCTTT. Encoded protein: CSGTRGTEAFF.

The gene calls are TRBV4-2 and TRBJ2-1, with no clear D. The CDR3 loop spans 13 amino acids. The V and J ends lost 9 bases and 4 bases respectively, with 13 bases between them. CDR1 LGHNA and CDR2 YNFKEQ come from the germline V gene. This chain's CDR3 is CASSREAYNEQFF. CDR3 bases: TGTGCCAGTTCGCGCGAGGCGTACAATGAGCAGTTCTTC.

The chain has TRBV6-2 or TRBV6-3 and TRBJ1-1; maybe TRBD1 (5 bases). The CDR3 covers 14 residues. V lost 0 bases and J 6 bases, leaving 11 bases between the germline ends. Per germline, CDR1 MNHEY and CDR2 SVGEGT. The CDR3 nucleotides are TGTGCCAGCAGTTACTCGCGCAGGGTTCCTGAAGCTTTCTTT. This encodes CASSYSRRVPEAFF.

This rearrangement joins TRBV29-1 to TRBJ1-1; 8 nucleotides line up with TRBD1. This CDR3 comprises 15 residues. The V gene's germline CDR1 is SQVTM and CDR2 ANQGSEA. Trimming cost V 3 bases and J 3 bases; bases outside gene matches: 9. CDR3 loop: CSVDPSDRVYTEAFF. The CDR3, as DNA: TGCAGCGTTGACCCCTCGGACAGGGTCTACACTGAAGCTTTCTTT.

The chain combines TRBV6-1 with TRBJ1-5; D gene uncertain. From germline, CDR1 is MNHNS and CDR2 SASEGT. The CDR3 runs 14 residues. V gave up 3 bases and J gave up 7 bases, with 13 bases separating them. CDR3 coding DNA: TGTGCCAGCAGTGATGGAGGAGGAGGACAGCCCCAGCATTTT. Its translation: CASSDGGGGQPQHF.

The V call is TRBV4-2, the J call TRBJ2-7; 9 bases are shared with TRBD1. Germline lookup yields CDR1 LGHNA and CDR2 YNFKEQ. V lost 2 bases, J lost 2 bases, and 4 bases stayed unmatched. CDR3 size: 15 residues. The CDR3 protein is CASSQPGQGTYEQYF. CDR3 bases: TGTGCCAGCAGCCAACCGGGACAGGGTACCTACGAGCAGTACTTC.

The genes are TRBV28 and TRBJ2-5, with D perhaps TRBD1 (6 bases). V lost 0 bases to trimming and J lost 3 bases, with 8 bases between them. The CDR3 is made up of 14 amino acids. The germline gives CDR1 MDHEN, CDR2 SYDVKM. The CDR3, as DNA: TGTGCCAGCAGTTTATGGAGGACAGAAGAGACCCAGTACTTC. This gives the protein CASSLWRTEETQYF.

V gene TRBV5-1 combines with J gene TRBJ2-7, with 9 bases aligning to TRBD1. The length of the CDR3 is 14 residues. CDR1 is SGHRS, CDR2 YFSETQ, per germline. V was pared by 0 bases and J by 6 bases, with 4 bases of the junction left unmatched. The CDR3 nucleotides read TGCGCCAGCAGCTTGGGGAGACAGGGGGGCGAGCAGTACTTC. Residues: CASSLGRQGGEQYF.

The CDR3: CASTGWQGNTGELFF. DNA for the CDR3: TGTGCCAGTACGGGTTGGCAGGGTAACACCGGGGAGCTGTTTTTT. The chain employs TRBV19 and TRBJ2-2; D perhaps matches TRBD1 (5 bases). In germline, CDR1 is LNHDA, CDR2 SQIVND (reference sequence). The CDR3 length is 15 residues. V lost 7 bases and J 2 bases, leaving 14 bases between the germline ends. Full variable domain (outside the CDR3, taken from reference TRBV19 and TRBJ2-2): DGGITQSPKYLFRKEGQNVTLSCEQNLNHDAMYWYRQDPGQGLRLIYYSQIVNDFQKGDIAEGYSVSREKKESFPLTVTSAQKNPTAFYLCASTGWQGNTGELFFGEGSRLTVL.

The CDR3 DNA reads as TGTGCCAGCAGTCAGGGACAGTACTACGAGCAGTACTTC. This translates into CASSQGQYYEQYF. This chain connects TRBV6-5 to TRBJ2-7, with 7 bases that match TRBD1. CDR1 and CDR2 from the germline V gene are MNHEY and SVGAGI. This CDR3 comprises 13 residues. Germline trimming cut 5 bases from V and 3 bases from J; bases unmatched to any gene: 4.

The rearrangement links TRBV12-5 to TRBJ1-1; D is perhaps TRBD1 (6 bases). From germline, CDR1 is LGHNT and CDR2 FRNRAP. The ends were cut back, 6 bases at V and 5 bases at J, with 19 bases in the middle. The length of the CDR3 is 15 residues. The CDR3 region has the DNA TGTGCTAGTGGGGGGTCAGGGGCCCCAGGTACTGAAGCTTTCTTT. Encoded protein: CASGGSGAPGTEAFF.

J is TRBJ2-2 and V is TRBV5-1, with TRBD1 matching over 9 bases. Germline trimming cut 3 bases from V and 4 bases from J; bases unmatched to any gene: 4. Per the germline V gene, CDR1 is SGHRS and CDR2 is YFSETQ. The CDR3 contains 15 residues. CDR3 region: CASSWDRAGTGELFF. The DNA of the CDR3 is TGCGCCAGCAGCTGGGACAGGGCGGGCACCGGGGAGCTGTTTTTT. Together with reference TRBV5-1 and TRBJ2-2, the CDR3 gives the full variable domain: KAGVTQTPRYLIKTRGQQVTLSCSPISGHRSVSWYQQTPGQGLQFLFEYFSETQRNKGNFPGRFSGRQFSNSRSEMNVSTLELGDSALYLCASSWDRAGTGELFFGEGSRLTVL.

The CDR3 spells CASSKTGGALNYGYTF. The CDR3 region has the DNA TGTGCCAGTAGTAAAACAGGGGGCGCATTGAACTATGGCTACACCTTC. The chain is built from TRBV19 and TRBJ1-2; TRBD1 matches 9 bases. This CDR3 has 16 residues. Germline V gene sequence: CDR1 LNHDA, CDR2 SQIVND (reference sequence). Trimming cost V 4 bases and J 2 bases; bases outside gene matches: 8.

V gene TRBV20-1 combines with J gene TRBJ1-5; D uncertain. The CDR3 contains 13 residues. Trimming removed 3 bases from V and 3 bases from J, with 9 bases in between. Germline V gives CDR1 DFQATT, CDR2 SNEGSKA (reference sequence). CDR3 sequence (DNA): TGCAGTGCTAGTATGCAGATCAATCAGCCCCAGCATTTT. Translating gives CSASMQINQPQHF.

Concerning this clone: This sample also contains other DNA sequences that code for the same CDR3. V gene TRBV7-3 combines with J gene TRBJ2-1; D is undetermined. Germline lookup yields CDR1 SGHTA and CDR2 FQGTGA. This CDR3 is 13 amino acids long. V gave up 2 bases and J gave up 3 bases, with 5 bases separating them. Written as DNA, the CDR3 is TGTGCCAGCAGCTTAGGAGACTACAATGAGCAGTTCTTC. Translated, it gives CASSLGDYNEQFF.

This chain links TRBV7-6 with TRBJ2-7; TRBD2 might be the D (6 bases). This CDR3 has 14 amino acids. Looked up from germline, CDR1 is SGHVS and CDR2 is FNYEAQ. V was clipped by 3 bases and J by 2 bases, with 11 bases between them. The chain's CDR3 is CASSFGSGTYEQYF. CDR3 nucleotide sequence: TGTGCCAGCAGCTTCGGGAGTGGGACCTACGAGCAGTACTTC.

This chain joins TRBV25-1 and TRBJ2-7, with 9 bases identical to TRBD1. The CDR3 has 16 amino acids. Losses at the gene ends were 1 base for V and 6 bases for J; bases not matched to a gene: 10. CDR1 is MGHDK, CDR2 SYGVNS, per germline. CDR3 DNA: TGTGCCAGCAGTGAATCCCGGGACAGGGTAGTGCGCGAGCAGTACTTC. Translated, it gives CASSESRDRVVREQYF.

V gene TRBV6-6 combines with J gene TRBJ1-5; D not resolved. This CDR3 comprises 13 residues. Germline V gene sequence: CDR1 MNHNY, CDR2 SVGAGI (reference sequence). V was cut by 2 bases and J by 5 bases, with 7 bases left in between. This CDR3 is CASSYVRDQPQHF. Here the CDR3 DNA reads TGTGCCAGCAGTTACGTGAGGGATCAGCCCCAGCATTTT.

The V gene is TRBV7-2, the J gene TRBJ1-2, with D perhaps matching TRBD1 (5 bases). Trimming cost V 7 bases and J 7 bases, with 13 bases left between them. Germline assignment: CDR1 SGHTA and CDR2 FQGNSA. The CDR3 runs 12 residues. This CDR3 reads CASTPGGSGYTF. CDR3 coding DNA: TGTGCCAGCACCCCGGGGGGGTCTGGCTACACCTTC.